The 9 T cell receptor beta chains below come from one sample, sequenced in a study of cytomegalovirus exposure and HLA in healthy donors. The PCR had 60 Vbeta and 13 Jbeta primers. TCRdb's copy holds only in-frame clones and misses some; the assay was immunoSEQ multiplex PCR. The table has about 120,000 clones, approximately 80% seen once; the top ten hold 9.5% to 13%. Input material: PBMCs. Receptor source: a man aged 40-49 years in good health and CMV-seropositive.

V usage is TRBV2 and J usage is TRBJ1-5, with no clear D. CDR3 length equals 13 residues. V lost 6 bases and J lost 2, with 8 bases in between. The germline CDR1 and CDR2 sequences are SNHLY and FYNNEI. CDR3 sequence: CASRARGNQPQHF. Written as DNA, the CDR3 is TGTGCCAGCAGGGCGCGGGGCAATCAGCCCCAGCATTTT.

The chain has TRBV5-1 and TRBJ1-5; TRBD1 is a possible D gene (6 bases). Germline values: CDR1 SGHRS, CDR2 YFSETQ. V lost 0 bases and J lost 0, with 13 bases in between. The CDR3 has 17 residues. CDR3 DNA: TGCGCCAGCAGCTTGGCCGCTGGGACATTTAGCAATCAGCCCCAGCATTTT. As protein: CASSLAAGTFSNQPQHF.

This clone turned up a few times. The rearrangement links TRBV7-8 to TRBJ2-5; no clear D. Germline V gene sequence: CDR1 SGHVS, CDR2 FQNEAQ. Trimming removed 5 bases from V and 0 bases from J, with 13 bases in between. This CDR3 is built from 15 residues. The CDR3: CASSAPLQNQETQYF. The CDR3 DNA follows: TGTGCCAGCAGCGCCCCGTTACAGAACCAAGAGACCCAGTACTTC.

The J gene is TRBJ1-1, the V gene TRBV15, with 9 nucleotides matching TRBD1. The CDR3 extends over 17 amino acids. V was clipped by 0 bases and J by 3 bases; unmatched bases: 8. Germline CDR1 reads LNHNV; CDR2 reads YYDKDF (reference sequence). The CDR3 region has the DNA TGTGCCACCAGCAGAGAGAGTCCGGGACAGGGTTACACTGAAGCTTTCTTT. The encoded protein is CATSRESPGQGYTEAFF.

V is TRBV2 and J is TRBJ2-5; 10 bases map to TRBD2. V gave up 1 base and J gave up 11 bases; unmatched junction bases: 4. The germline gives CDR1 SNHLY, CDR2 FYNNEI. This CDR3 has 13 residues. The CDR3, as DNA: TGTGCCAGCAGTGAAGGGCTAGCGGGGGAGCAGTACTTC. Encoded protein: CASSEGLAGEQYF.

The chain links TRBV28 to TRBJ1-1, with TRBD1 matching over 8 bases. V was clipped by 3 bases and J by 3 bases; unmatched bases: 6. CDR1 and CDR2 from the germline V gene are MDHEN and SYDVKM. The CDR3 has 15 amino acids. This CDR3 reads CASSFLDRVYTEAFF. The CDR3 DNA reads TGTGCCAGCAGTTTCCTGGACAGGGTGTACACTGAAGCTTTCTTT.

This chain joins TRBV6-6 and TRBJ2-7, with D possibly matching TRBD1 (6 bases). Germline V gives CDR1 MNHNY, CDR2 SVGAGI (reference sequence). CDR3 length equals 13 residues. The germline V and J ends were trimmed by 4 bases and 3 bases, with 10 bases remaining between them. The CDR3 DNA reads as TGTGCCAGCAGTTTCGGACAGAGCTACGAGCAGTACTTC. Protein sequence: CASSFGQSYEQYF.

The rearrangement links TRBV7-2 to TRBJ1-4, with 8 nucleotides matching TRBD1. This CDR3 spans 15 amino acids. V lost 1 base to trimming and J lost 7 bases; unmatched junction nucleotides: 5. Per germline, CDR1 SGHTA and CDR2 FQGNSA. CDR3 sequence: CASSLVGQGGEKLFF. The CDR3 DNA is TGTGCCAGCAGCTTAGTTGGACAGGGCGGTGAAAAACTGTTTTTT.

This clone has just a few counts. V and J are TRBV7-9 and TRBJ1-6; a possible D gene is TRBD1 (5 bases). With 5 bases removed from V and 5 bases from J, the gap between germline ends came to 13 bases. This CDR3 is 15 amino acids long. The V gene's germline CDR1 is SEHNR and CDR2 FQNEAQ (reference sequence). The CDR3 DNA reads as TGTGCCAGCAGCCCCGACCGACAGCATAATTCACCCCTCCACTTT. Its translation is CASSPDRQHNSPLHF.